The T cell receptor beta chain described here comes from a study of T cells in Graves' hyperthyroidism and ophthalmopathy. The wider study: Peripheral blood was acquired at first diagnosis, ahead of any therapy whatsoever.

V was cut by 5 bases and J by 4 bases, with 12 bases left in between. The CDR3 has 14 residues. Germline loops: CDR1 MDHEN, CDR2 SYDVKM. Amplified TCR beta CDR3 regions derived from RNA transcripts. First-round RT-PCR of the TCR CDR3 relied on the HTBI primer set. TCRdb redid the calling of the multiplex PCR reads with MiXCR, one entry per CDR3 protein. The top ten hold 49% of the sample, which has about 480,000 distinct CDR3 sequences, about 22% seen once. Note on this clonotype: Its target is not known.

Over 9 ml of fresh peripheral blood supplied the PBMCs. Study observations and caveats: Separation of ophthalmopathy from stable hyperthyroidism was achieved by a 13 V-J model.

This receptor was identified in a woman in her 70s with Graves' ophthalmopathy. The chain uses TRBV28 and TRBJ2-1, with unresolved D. The sequencing input was blood. The CDR3 DNA sequence: TGTGCCAGCAGTCCGCCGTCGCGGTACAATGAGCAGTTCTTC. It encodes CASSPPSRYNEQFF.